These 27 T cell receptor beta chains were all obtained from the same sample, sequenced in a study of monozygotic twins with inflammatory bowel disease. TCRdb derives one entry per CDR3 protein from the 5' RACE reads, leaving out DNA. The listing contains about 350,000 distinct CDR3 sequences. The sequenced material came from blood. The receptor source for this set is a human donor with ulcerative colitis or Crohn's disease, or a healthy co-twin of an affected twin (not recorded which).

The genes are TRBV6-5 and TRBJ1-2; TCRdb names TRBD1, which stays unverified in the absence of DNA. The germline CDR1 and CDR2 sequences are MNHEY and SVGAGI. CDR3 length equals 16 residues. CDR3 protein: CASSYPPGHTNYGYTF.

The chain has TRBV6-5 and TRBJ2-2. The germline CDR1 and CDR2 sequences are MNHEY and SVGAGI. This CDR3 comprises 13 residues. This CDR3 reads CASSYGRTGELFF.

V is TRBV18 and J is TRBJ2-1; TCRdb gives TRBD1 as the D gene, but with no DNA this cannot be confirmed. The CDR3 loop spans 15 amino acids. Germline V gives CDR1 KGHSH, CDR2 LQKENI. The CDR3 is CASSPGGASYNEQFF.

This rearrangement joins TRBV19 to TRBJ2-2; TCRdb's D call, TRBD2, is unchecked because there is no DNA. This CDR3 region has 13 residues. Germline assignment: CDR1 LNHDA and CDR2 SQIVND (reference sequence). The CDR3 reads CASSITSVGELFF.

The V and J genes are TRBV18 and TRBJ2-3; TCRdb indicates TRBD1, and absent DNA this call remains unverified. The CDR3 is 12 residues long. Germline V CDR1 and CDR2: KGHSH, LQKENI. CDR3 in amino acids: CASSPVPDTQYF.

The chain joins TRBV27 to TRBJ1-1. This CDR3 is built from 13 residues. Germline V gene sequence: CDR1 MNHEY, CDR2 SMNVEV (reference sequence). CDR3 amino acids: CASKVLGNTEAFF.

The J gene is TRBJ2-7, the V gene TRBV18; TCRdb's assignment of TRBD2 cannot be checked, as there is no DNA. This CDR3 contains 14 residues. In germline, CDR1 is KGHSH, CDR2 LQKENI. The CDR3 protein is CASSLRAADYEQYF.

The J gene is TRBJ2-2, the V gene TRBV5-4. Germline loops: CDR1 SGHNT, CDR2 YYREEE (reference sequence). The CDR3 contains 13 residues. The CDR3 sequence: CASSSVGTGELFF.

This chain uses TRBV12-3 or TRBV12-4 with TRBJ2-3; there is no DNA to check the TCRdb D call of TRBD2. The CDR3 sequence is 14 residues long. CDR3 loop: CASRRAGGPGTQYF.

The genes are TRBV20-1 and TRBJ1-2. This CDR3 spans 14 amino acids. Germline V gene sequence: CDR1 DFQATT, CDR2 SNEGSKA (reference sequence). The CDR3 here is CSARDPGLNYGYTF.

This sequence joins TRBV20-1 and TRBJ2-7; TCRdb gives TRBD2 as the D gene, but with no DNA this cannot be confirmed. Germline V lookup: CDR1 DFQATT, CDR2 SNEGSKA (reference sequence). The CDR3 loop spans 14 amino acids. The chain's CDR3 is CSARSSSGRTEQYF.

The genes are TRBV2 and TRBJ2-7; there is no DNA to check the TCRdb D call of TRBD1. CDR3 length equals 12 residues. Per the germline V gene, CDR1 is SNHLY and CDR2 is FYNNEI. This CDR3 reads CASSTGTYEQYF.

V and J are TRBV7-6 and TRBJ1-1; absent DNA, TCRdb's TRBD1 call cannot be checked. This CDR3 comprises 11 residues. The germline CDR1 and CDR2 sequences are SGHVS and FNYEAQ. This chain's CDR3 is CASSPGTGAFF.

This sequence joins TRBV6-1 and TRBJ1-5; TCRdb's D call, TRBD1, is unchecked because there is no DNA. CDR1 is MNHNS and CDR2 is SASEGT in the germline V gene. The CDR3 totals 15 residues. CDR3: CASRRQGDSNQPQHF.

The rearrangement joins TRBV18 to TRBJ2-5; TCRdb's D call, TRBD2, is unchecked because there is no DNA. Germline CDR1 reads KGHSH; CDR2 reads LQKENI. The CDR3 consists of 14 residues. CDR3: CASSPPTRTETQYF.

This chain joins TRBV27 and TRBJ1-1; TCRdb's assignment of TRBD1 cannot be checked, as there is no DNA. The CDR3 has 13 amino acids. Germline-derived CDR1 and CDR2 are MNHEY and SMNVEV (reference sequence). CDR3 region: CASRHRGNTEAFF.

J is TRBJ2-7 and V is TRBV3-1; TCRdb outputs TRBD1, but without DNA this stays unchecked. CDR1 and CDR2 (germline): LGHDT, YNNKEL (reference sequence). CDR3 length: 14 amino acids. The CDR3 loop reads CASSRTGGPYEQYF.

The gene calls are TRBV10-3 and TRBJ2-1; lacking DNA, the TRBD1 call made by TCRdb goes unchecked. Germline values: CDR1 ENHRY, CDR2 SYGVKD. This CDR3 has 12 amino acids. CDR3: CAIRRAGNEQFF.

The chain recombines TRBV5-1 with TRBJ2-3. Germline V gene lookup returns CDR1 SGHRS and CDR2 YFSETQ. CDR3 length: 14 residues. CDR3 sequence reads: CASSLGHRADTQYF.

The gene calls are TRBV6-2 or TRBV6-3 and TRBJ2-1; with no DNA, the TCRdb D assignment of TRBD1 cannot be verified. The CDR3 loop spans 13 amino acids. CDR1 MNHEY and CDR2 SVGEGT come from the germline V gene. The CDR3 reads CASSPGVEAEQFF.

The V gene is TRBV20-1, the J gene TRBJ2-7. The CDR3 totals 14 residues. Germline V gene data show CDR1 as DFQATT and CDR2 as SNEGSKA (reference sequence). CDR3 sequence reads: CSARDHIGVDEQYF.

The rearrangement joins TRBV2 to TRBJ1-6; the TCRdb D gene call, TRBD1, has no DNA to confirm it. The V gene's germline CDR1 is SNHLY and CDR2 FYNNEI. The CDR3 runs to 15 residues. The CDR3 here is CASNLSGTGVSPLHF. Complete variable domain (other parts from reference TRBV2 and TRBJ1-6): EPEVTQTPSHQVTQMGQEVILRCVPISNHLYFYWYRQILGQKVEFLVSFYNNEISEKSEIFDDQFSVERPDGSNFTLKIRSTKLEDSAMYFCASNLSGTGVSPLHFGNGTRLTVT.

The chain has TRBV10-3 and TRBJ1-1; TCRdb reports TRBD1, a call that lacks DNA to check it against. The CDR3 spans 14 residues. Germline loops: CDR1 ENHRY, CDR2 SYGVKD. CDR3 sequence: CAINKQGTNTEAFF.

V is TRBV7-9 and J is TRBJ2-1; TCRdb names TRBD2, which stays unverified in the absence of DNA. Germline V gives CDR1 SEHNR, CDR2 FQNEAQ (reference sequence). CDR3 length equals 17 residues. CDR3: CASSPLMLSGRSDEQFF.

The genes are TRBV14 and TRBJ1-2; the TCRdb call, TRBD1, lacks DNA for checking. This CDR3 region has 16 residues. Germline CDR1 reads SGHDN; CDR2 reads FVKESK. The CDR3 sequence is CASSQVIATGNYGYTF.

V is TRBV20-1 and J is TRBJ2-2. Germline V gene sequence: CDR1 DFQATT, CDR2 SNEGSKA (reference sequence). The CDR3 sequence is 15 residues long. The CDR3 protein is CSASDLGYDTGELFF.

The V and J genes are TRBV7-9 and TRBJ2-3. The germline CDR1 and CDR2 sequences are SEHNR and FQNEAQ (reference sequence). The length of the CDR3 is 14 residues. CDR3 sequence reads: CASSLVVTADTQYF.